These 31 T cell receptor beta chains originate from one sample sequenced in a study of vaccination and CD4 T cells after COVID-19. Sequence data for DNA of cultured CD4+ T cells were generated by the Oncomine TCR Beta short-read assay. TCRdb processed the PCR reads anew with MiXCR; each CDR3 protein has one entry. This table has 5,500 to 9,000 distinct CDR3 sequences, less than 60% appearing once. Their specific antigens are unknown. Treatment defined: approximately nine-day PBMC culture with coronavirus spike peptide pools or control peptides (ViraFEST assay). Source material: CD4+ T cells from blood, cultured in vitro. These TCRs come from a human donor who had recovered from COVID-19.

The rearrangement uses TRBV6-5 and TRBJ1-1, with TRBD1 matching 10 bases. Germline V gene sequence: CDR1 MNHEY, CDR2 SVGAGI. The CDR3 length is 16 residues. The V gene end was trimmed by 2 bases and the J gene end by 4 bases; junction bases not matched to a gene: 7. The chain's CDR3 is CASSYPRQGARTEAFF. CDR3 nucleotide sequence: TGTGCCAGCAGTTACCCCCGACAGGGGGCGCGCACTGAAGCTTTCTTT.

Note on this clonotype: A clone one base away is much larger, so this may be a read error. The V call is TRBV7-2, the J call TRBJ2-3; no clear D. The V gene lost 5 bases and the J gene lost 2 bases, with 5 bases spanning the gap. Germline V gene data show CDR1 as SGHTA and CDR2 as FQGNSA. The CDR3 runs to 12 residues. CDR3 amino acids: CASSPVTDTQYF. The CDR3 DNA is TGTGCCAGCAGCCCCGTCACAGATACGCAGTATTTT.

A single count supports this clonotype. CDR3 DNA sequence: TGTGCCAGCAGCTACGGGGTTGGGGAAAAACTGTTTTTT. The encoded protein is CASSYGVGEKLFF. The V call is TRBV11-1, the J call TRBJ1-4; no reliable D call. The CDR3 runs to 13 residues. Germline assignment: CDR1 SGHAT and CDR2 FQDESV (reference sequence). The ends were cut back, 4 bases at V and 8 bases at J, with 11 bases in the middle.

J is TRBJ2-1 and V is TRBV24-1, with 12 bases lining up with TRBD2. J gave up 6 bases and V 7 bases, and 6 bases lay outside the gene matches. The CDR3 loop spans 15 amino acids. Germline V CDR1 and CDR2: KGHDR, SFDVKD. In DNA, the CDR3 is TGTGCCACCAGCCCTAGCGGGAGGGGTACCAATGAGCAGTTCTTC. As protein: CATSPSGRGTNEQFF.

This chain uses TRBV6-2 or TRBV6-3 with TRBJ2-1, with D unclear. The CDR3 sequence is 11 residues long. V lost 0 bases, J lost 10 bases, and 4 bases lay in between. Germline V gives CDR1 MNHEY, CDR2 SVGEGT. CDR3 DNA: TGTGCCAGCAGTTACTCAGGGGAGCAGTTCTTC. This translates into CASSYSGEQFF.

The chain joins TRBV30 to TRBJ2-7; no definite D call. The V end lost 1 base, the J end lost 4 bases, and 5 bases lay between the germline ends. This CDR3 spans 11 amino acids. Germline CDR1 and CDR2: GTSNPN and SVGIG (reference sequence). CDR3 coding DNA: TGTGCCTGGAGTGGCAGGTACGAGCAGTACTTC. Translating gives CAWSGRYEQYF.

The chain is built from TRBV18 and TRBJ2-1, with D tentatively TRBD1 (6 bases). V was trimmed by 5 bases and J by 10 bases, leaving 18 bases between them. This CDR3 spans 14 amino acids. Looked up from germline, CDR1 is KGHSH and CDR2 is LQKENI. The CDR3 DNA sequence: TGTGCCAGCTCAACTACCTACAGGGTATGGGAGCAGTTCTTC. Amino acid sequence: CASSTTYRVWEQFF.

The chain recombines TRBV2 with TRBJ2-7; 7 nucleotides line up with TRBD1. V trimming: 5 bases; J trimming: 3 bases; junction bases outside the gene matches: 13. Germline CDR1 reads SNHLY; CDR2 reads FYNNEI. The CDR3 runs to 16 residues. CDR3 nucleotide sequence: TGTGCCAGCAGTCCCATTACCGGGACAGTGTACTACGAGCAGTACTTC. This gives the protein CASSPITGTVYYEQYF.

The CDR3 nucleotides are TGTGCCAGCAGCCCGAGGGGTACGGTCAATCAGCCCCAGCATTTT. Translating gives CASSPRGTVNQPQHF. The chain is built from TRBV11-1 and TRBJ1-5; perhaps TRBD1 as D (5 bases). The CDR3 consists of 15 residues. V lost 5 bases and J 3 bases, leaving 14 bases between the germline ends. In germline, CDR1 is SGHAT, CDR2 FQDESV (reference sequence).

The V gene is TRBV7-3, the J gene TRBJ1-1; D gene ambiguous. Trimming left V 5 bases short and J 4 bases short, with 11 bases between. CDR3 length: 13 residues. CDR1 is SGHTA, CDR2 FQGTGA, per germline. The CDR3: CASSPYVSTEAFF. CDR3 DNA: TGTGCCAGCAGCCCCTATGTCAGCACTGAAGCTTTCTTT.

This chain uses TRBV5-4 with TRBJ2-7, with TRBD2 matching 11 bases. The CDR3 covers 15 residues. CDR1 and CDR2 from the germline V gene are SGHNT and YYREEE (reference sequence). J gave up 2 bases and V 4 bases, and 5 bases lay outside the gene matches. DNA for the CDR3: TGTGCCAGCAGCCCGGGACTAGCGGAGACCTACGAGCAGTACTTC. It translates to CASSPGLAETYEQYF.

This clonotype came up a few times. This chain connects TRBV7-9 to TRBJ2-5; D gene uncertain. CDR1 SEHNR and CDR2 FQNEAQ come from the germline V gene (reference sequence). The V end lost 4 bases, the J end lost 4 bases, and 13 bases lay between the germline ends. CDR3 length: 14 amino acids. The CDR3: CASSSRTMGETQYF. The CDR3 nucleotides are TGTGCCAGCAGCTCTCGGACGATGGGAGAGACCCAGTACTTC.

CDR3 sequence: CASSFEGGGQPQHF. DNA of the CDR3: TGTGCCAGCAGTTTTGAGGGTGGGGGACAGCCCCAGCATTTT. V and J are TRBV6-2 or TRBV6-3 and TRBJ1-5; possibly TRBD1 for D (5 bases). V lost 4 bases and J lost 7, with 14 bases in between. The CDR3 consists of 14 residues. CDR1 and CDR2 from the germline V gene are MNHEY and SVGEGT.

This clonotype was seen a single time. The chain recombines TRBV19 with TRBJ1-2; tentative D call: TRBD1 (6 bases). CDR1 LNHDA and CDR2 SQIVND come from the germline V gene (reference sequence). The CDR3 has 15 residues. V lost 5 bases and J 9 bases, leaving 22 bases between the germline ends. The CDR3 spells CASSLKGQPLFRYTF. For the CDR3, the DNA is TGTGCCAGTAGTTTAAAAGGACAGCCTTTGTTCCGCTACACCTTC.

V and J are TRBV18 and TRBJ1-5, with a weak D call TRBD1 (5 bases). The CDR3 has 20 residues. The V gene's germline CDR1 is KGHSH and CDR2 LQKENI. The germline V and J ends were trimmed by 2 bases and 0 bases, with 23 bases remaining between them. CDR3 DNA sequence: TGTGCCAGCTCACCAGTTAGGGGTCAACGGATACCTTATAGCAATCAGCCCCAGCATTTT. This translates into CASSPVRGQRIPYSNQPQHF.

V is TRBV6-1 and J is TRBJ1-2, with 8 bases that match TRBD1. The germline V gene has CDR1 MNHNS and CDR2 SASEGT. This CDR3 contains 14 residues. V gave up 4 bases and J gave up 5 bases; unmatched junction bases: 6. For the CDR3, the DNA is TGTGCCAGCAGTGTCCCGGGACAGGTATATGGCTACACCTTC. This gives the protein CASSVPGQVYGYTF.

This clonotype was detected only a few times. The gene calls are TRBV19 and TRBJ1-1; TRBD1 is a possible D gene (5 bases). V was clipped by 6 bases and J by 4 bases, with 12 bases between them. The germline V gene encodes CDR1 LNHDA and CDR2 SQIVND (reference sequence). This CDR3 region has 13 residues. CDR3 nucleotide sequence: TGTGCCAGTAGCATCCAGGGAGGCACTGAAGCTTTCTTT. It translates to CASSIQGGTEAFF. Full variable domain (remainder filled in from reference TRBV19 and TRBJ1-1): DGGITQSPKYLFRKEGQNVTLSCEQNLNHDAMYWYRQDPGQGLRLIYYSQIVNDFQKGDIAEGYSVSREKKESFPLTVTSAQKNPTAFYLCASSIQGGTEAFFGQGTRLTVV.

The chain is built from TRBV7-9 and TRBJ2-5, with 9 bases identical to TRBD2. The V and J ends lost 2 bases and 2 bases, in that order; junction bases with no gene match: 6. CDR3 size: 16 residues. From germline, CDR1 is SEHNR and CDR2 FQNEAQ (reference sequence). As DNA, the CDR3 is TGTGCCAGCAGCTTAAGGCGGGGGGGATCACAAGAGACCCAGTACTTC. Protein: CASSLRRGGSQETQYF.

The chain employs TRBV27 and TRBJ2-7; D is possibly TRBD2 (5 bases). The V gene lost 5 bases and the J gene lost 3 bases, with 8 bases spanning the gap. CDR1 and CDR2 (germline): MNHEY, SMNVEV (reference sequence). The CDR3 spans 12 residues. The CDR3 sequence is CASSRRGYEQYF. The CDR3, as DNA: TGTGCCAGCAGTCGCCGGGGCTACGAGCAGTACTTC.

The chain has TRBV29-1 and TRBJ1-5; maybe TRBD1 (6 bases). CDR3 size: 13 residues. V was pared by 6 bases and J by 0 bases, with 9 bases between. In germline, CDR1 is SQVTM, CDR2 ANQGSEA. The CDR3 DNA is TGCAGCGTAAGGACAGATAGCAATCAGCCCCAGCATTTT. The encoded protein is CSVRTDSNQPQHF. The full variable domain, its missing parts supplied by reference TRBV29-1 and TRBJ1-5, is SAVISQKPSRDICQRGTSLTIQCQVDSQVTMMFWYRQQPGQSLTLIATANQGSEATYESGFVIDKFPISRPNLTFSTLTVSNMSPEDSSIYLCSVRTDSNQPQHFGDGTRLSIL.

This clonotype was counted between two and nine times. This rearrangement joins TRBV7-9 to TRBJ2-6; D gene uncertain. CDR1 SEHNR and CDR2 FQNEAQ come from the germline V gene (reference sequence). The CDR3 extends over 13 amino acids. V lost 5 bases and J lost 5, with 7 bases in between. Written as DNA, the CDR3 is TGTGCCAGCAGCGGAGTAAGGGCCAACGTCCTGACTTTC. It specifies CASSGVRANVLTF.

The chain employs TRBV2 and TRBJ1-5; tentatively, D is TRBD1 (6 bases). This CDR3 is 12 amino acids long. V was clipped by 6 bases and J by 6 bases, with 9 bases between them. Looked up from germline, CDR1 is SNHLY and CDR2 is FYNNEI. The CDR3 is CASRGGRQPQHF. The CDR3, as DNA: TGTGCCAGCAGGGGGGGGCGTCAGCCCCAGCATTTT.

V and J are TRBV6-1 and TRBJ1-5; the D is unclear. V was trimmed by 2 bases and J by 9 bases, leaving 17 bases between them. This CDR3 spans 15 amino acids. Looked up from germline, CDR1 is MNHNS and CDR2 is SASEGT. The CDR3 region is CASSESLTLRGPQHF. The CDR3 DNA is TGTGCCAGCAGTGAATCATTGACGCTAAGAGGGCCCCAGCATTTT.

The chain joins TRBV24-1 to TRBJ2-3; D gene ambiguous. CDR3 length equals 14 residues. The germline gives CDR1 KGHDR, CDR2 SFDVKD. V lost 5 bases to trimming and J lost 0 bases, with 8 bases between them. CDR3 in DNA: TGTGCCACCAGTGCACTTACTAGCACAGATACGCAGTATTTT. Protein: CATSALTSTDTQYF.

The chain links TRBV19 to TRBJ2-4, with TRBD2 matching over 7 bases. The CDR3 has 12 amino acids. The V segment lost 5 bases and the J segment 7 bases; nucleotides outside the gene matches: 2. The germline V gene has CDR1 LNHDA and CDR2 SQIVND (reference sequence). The CDR3 is CASSVGGNIQYF. For the CDR3, the DNA is TGTGCCAGTAGTGTCGGGGGGAACATTCAGTACTTC.

The chain links TRBV5-4 to TRBJ2-2, with D possibly being TRBD1 (6 bases). Trimming shortened V by 4 bases and J by 3 bases, and 16 bases separated the two germline ends. CDR1 is SGHNT and CDR2 is YYREEE in the germline V gene (reference sequence). The CDR3 loop spans 16 amino acids. In nucleotides, the CDR3 is TGTGCCAGCAGCCTGCAGGGGTTGAGAGACACCGGGGAGCTGTTTTTT. This encodes CASSLQGLRDTGELFF.

The chain joins TRBV20-1 to TRBJ2-1, with TRBD2 matching over 9 bases. Trimming at V came to 5 bases and at J to 10 bases, leaving 9 bases not matched to a gene. CDR3 length: 13 amino acids. Germline V CDR1 and CDR2: DFQATT, SNEGSKA (reference sequence). Written as DNA, the CDR3 is TGCAGTGCTGTCTTAGCGGGAGTCGGGGAGCAGTTCTTC. Protein product: CSAVLAGVGEQFF.

The V and J genes are TRBV19 and TRBJ1-6, with D possibly being TRBD1 (5 bases). V was shortened by 5 bases and J by 7 bases, with 12 bases between the two germline ends. Germline values: CDR1 LNHDA, CDR2 SQIVND (reference sequence). The CDR3 totals 14 residues. CDR3: CASSHLGRNSPLHF. The CDR3 bases are TGTGCCAGTAGTCACTTGGGACGGAATTCACCCCTCCACTTT.

The rearrangement links TRBV20-1 to TRBJ1-2; D remains unclear. V was clipped by 0 bases and J by 2 bases, with 7 bases between them. Germline V gene lookup returns CDR1 DFQATT and CDR2 SNEGSKA (reference sequence). This CDR3 is built from 13 residues. CDR3 in amino acids: CSARDLGNYGYTF. The CDR3 nucleotides are TGCAGTGCTAGAGATCTAGGGAACTATGGCTACACCTTC.

The J gene is TRBJ2-1, the V gene TRBV30; no clear D. CDR3 length: 12 residues. The V gene lost 2 bases and the J gene lost 13 bases, with 15 bases spanning the gap. Germline lookup yields CDR1 GTSNPN and CDR2 SVGIG (reference sequence). The CDR3 bases are TGTGCCTGGAGTCCCGGATTGGATTCCCAGTTCTTC. Amino acids: CAWSPGLDSQFF. Complete variable domain (other parts from reference TRBV30 and TRBJ2-1): SQTIHQWPATLVQPVGSPLSLECTVEGTSNPNLYWYRQAAGRGLQLLFYSVGIGQISSEVPQNLSASRPQDRQFILSSKKLLLSDSGFYLCAWSPGLDSQFFGPGTRLTVL.

The gene calls are TRBV12-3 or TRBV12-4 and TRBJ1-1; no definite D call. This CDR3 is 13 amino acids long. Trimming took off 6 bases at V and 0 bases at J, with 8 bases between the two ends. This CDR3 reads CASSLELNTEAFF. In nucleotides, the CDR3 is TGTGCCAGCAGCCTCGAGTTGAACACTGAAGCTTTCTTT.